The rows below give T cell receptor beta chains drawn from one sample of a study of beta chain features in type 1 diabetes. Measured with immunoSEQ multiplex PCR; TCRdb has only the in-frame clones, and not every one. The sample yields roughly 400,000 clones, approximately 16% seen once. Sequencing used naive CD4+ T cells from blood. All receptors come from a woman aged 18 to 35 in good health. CDR3s include the opening cysteine and the closing phenylalanine or tryptophan. The D gene is left open where the match is weak. Rows give clone size only sometimes, using once, few, many, or a class for an expanded clone.

D gene: .
V gene: TRBV30
clone size: .
J gene: TRBJ2-3
CDR3 protein: CAWRSSTDTQYF
CDR3 DNA: TGTGCCTGGAGATCTAGCACAGATACGCAGTATTTT

D gene: TRBD2
V gene: TRBV6-5
clone size: .
J gene: TRBJ2-3
CDR3 protein: CASSYGGTSGSDTQYF
CDR3 DNA: TGTGCCAGCAGTTACGGGGGGACTAGCGGGAGTGATACGCAGTATTTT

D gene: TRBD2
V gene: TRBV29-1
clone size: .
J gene: TRBJ2-2
CDR3 protein: CSALAGGTGELFF
CDR3 DNA: TGCAGCGCACTAGCGGGAGGGACCGGGGAGCTGTTTTTT

D gene: .
V gene: TRBV29-1
clone size: .
J gene: TRBJ1-4
CDR3 protein: CSVETGQINEKLFF
CDR3 DNA: TGCAGCGTCGAGACAGGTCAAATTAATGAAAAACTGTTTTTT

D gene: TRBD1
V gene: TRBV5-1
clone size: .
J gene: TRBJ1-2
CDR3 protein: CASSRGQGAEFGYGYTF
CDR3 DNA: TGCGCCAGCAGCCGGGGACAGGGGGCGGAATTCGGCTATGGCTACACCTTC

D gene: .
V gene: TRBV28
clone size: .
J gene: TRBJ2-4
CDR3 protein: CASSQMGEVKNIQYF
CDR3 DNA: TGTGCCAGCAGTCAAATGGGGGAGGTCAAAAACATTCAGTACTTC

D gene: TRBD2
V gene: TRBV7-2
clone size: few
J gene: TRBJ2-3
CDR3 protein: CASRGLAGRTQYF
CDR3 DNA: TGTGCCAGCAGGGGACTAGCGGGCCGCACGCAGTATTTT

D gene: TRBD1
V gene: TRBV29-1
clone size: few
J gene: TRBJ2-7
CDR3 protein: CSVESGQGIYEQYF
CDR3 DNA: TGCAGCGTTGAGTCAGGACAGGGGATCTACGAGCAGTACTTC

D gene: .
V gene: TRBV7-9
clone size: .
J gene: TRBJ2-3
CDR3 protein: CASSPREITDTQYF
CDR3 DNA: TGTGCCAGCAGTCCTCGGGAAATCACAGATACGCAGTATTTT

D gene: .
V gene: TRBV9
clone size: few
J gene: TRBJ2-3
CDR3 protein: CASSATGPSTDTQYF
CDR3 DNA: TGTGCCAGCAGCGCAACAGGGCCGAGCACAGATACGCAGTATTTT

D gene: .
V gene: TRBV5-6
clone size: few
J gene: TRBJ1-1
CDR3 protein: CASSFNSGEAFF
CDR3 DNA: TGTGCCAGCAGCTTCAACTCAGGGGAGGCTTTCTTT

D gene: TRBD2
V gene: TRBV30
clone size: .
J gene: TRBJ2-5
CDR3 protein: CAWGRAGGETQYF
CDR3 DNA: TGTGCCTGGGGGCGAGCGGGAGGAGAGACCCAGTACTTC

D gene: .
V gene: TRBV7-9
clone size: few
J gene: TRBJ2-1
CDR3 protein: CASSLWGDEQFF
CDR3 DNA: TGTGCCAGCAGCTTATGGGGGGATGAGCAGTTCTTC

D gene: .
V gene: TRBV5-1
clone size: .
J gene: TRBJ2-1
CDR3 protein: CASSVTQGSGVGQFF
CDR3 DNA: TGCGCCAGCAGCGTAACCCAGGGGTCCGGGGTAGGGCAGTTCTTC

D gene: .
V gene: TRBV30
clone size: few
J gene: TRBJ1-4
CDR3 protein: CAWSQQINEKLFF
CDR3 DNA: TGTGCCTGGAGTCAACAGATTAATGAAAAACTGTTTTTT

D gene: .
V gene: TRBV6-5
clone size: .
J gene: TRBJ1-1
CDR3 protein: CASSYTPGGGTEAFF
CDR3 DNA: TGTGCCAGCAGTTACACCCCGGGGGGGGGCACTGAAGCTTTCTTT

D gene: .
V gene: TRBV18
clone size: .
J gene: TRBJ2-3
CDR3 protein: CASSPLGGSDTQYF
CDR3 DNA: TGTGCCAGCTCACCCCTCGGAGGCTCGGATACGCAGTATTTT

D gene: .
V gene: TRBV28
clone size: .
J gene: TRBJ2-3
CDR3 protein: CASSFPPRSPAQYF
CDR3 DNA: TGTGCCAGCAGTTTCCCCCCTAGAAGCCCGGCGCAGTATTTT

D gene: .
V gene: TRBV18
clone size: .
J gene: TRBJ1-5
CDR3 protein: CASSPEGSFNQPQHF
CDR3 DNA: TGTGCCAGCTCACCAGAGGGCAGCTTCAATCAGCCCCAGCATTTT

D gene: TRBD2
V gene: TRBV9
clone size: few
J gene: TRBJ2-1
CDR3 protein: CASSAQTSGANEQFF
CDR3 DNA: TGTGCCAGCAGCGCACAGACTAGCGGGGCCAATGAGCAGTTCTTC

D gene: TRBD2
V gene: TRBV6-5
clone size: .
J gene: TRBJ2-1
CDR3 protein: CASSRTSGRYHEQFF
CDR3 DNA: TGTGCCAGCAGCCGGACTAGCGGGAGGTACCATGAGCAGTTCTTC

D gene: .
V gene: TRBV5-6
clone size: few
J gene: TRBJ2-7
CDR3 protein: CASSGPYEQYF
CDR3 DNA: TGTGCCAGCAGCGGGCCCTACGAGCAGTACTTC

D gene: .
V gene: TRBV4-2
clone size: .
J gene: TRBJ2-2
CDR3 protein: CASSQGTIYTGELFF
CDR3 DNA: TGTGCCAGCAGCCAAGGGACTATCTACACCGGGGAGCTGTTTTTT

D gene: TRBD1
V gene: TRBV30
clone size: .
J gene: TRBJ1-4
CDR3 protein: CAWSTGQGASMTNEKLFF
CDR3 DNA: TGTGCCTGGAGCACCGGACAGGGGGCGAGTATGACTAATGAAAAACTGTTTTTT

D gene: .
V gene: TRBV27
clone size: few
J gene: TRBJ2-7
CDR3 protein: CASSSGGASYEQYF
CDR3 DNA: TGTGCCAGCAGTAGCGGAGGGGCCTCCTACGAGCAGTACTTC

D gene: TRBD1
V gene: TRBV4-1
clone size: .
J gene: TRBJ2-3
CDR3 protein: CASSRFPGQQVSSTDTQYF
CDR3 DNA: TGCGCCAGCAGCCGGTTCCCGGGACAGCAAGTCTCTAGCACAGATACGCAGTATTTT

D gene: TRBD2
V gene: TRBV29-1
clone size: .
J gene: TRBJ2-1
CDR3 protein: CSVEGLAGVTYNEQFF
CDR3 DNA: TGCAGCGTTGAAGGGCTGGCGGGAGTCACCTACAATGAGCAGTTCTTC

D gene: .
V gene: TRBV7-6
clone size: .
J gene: TRBJ2-1
CDR3 protein: CASSLVGNEQFF
CDR3 DNA: TGTGCCAGCAGCTTAGTCGGGAATGAGCAGTTCTTC

D gene: .
V gene: TRBV7-3
clone size: few
J gene: TRBJ2-7
CDR3 protein: CASSLSNGAYEQYF
CDR3 DNA: TGTGCCAGCAGCTTAAGTAACGGAGCCTACGAGCAGTACTTC

D gene: .
V gene: TRBV29-1
clone size: few
J gene: TRBJ2-7
CDR3 protein: CSVSNSGYEQYF
CDR3 DNA: TGCAGCGTGTCAAATAGCGGCTACGAGCAGTACTTC

D gene: .
V gene: TRBV30
clone size: .
J gene: TRBJ2-5
CDR3 protein: CAWASSFSETQYF
CDR3 DNA: TGTGCCTGGGCGTCTAGCTTTAGTGAGACCCAGTACTTC

D gene: .
V gene: TRBV27
clone size: .
J gene: TRBJ1-2
CDR3 protein: CASRTADSYGYTF
CDR3 DNA: TGTGCCAGCCGCACCGCAGACAGCTATGGCTACACCTTC

D gene: .
V gene: TRBV10-3
clone size: .
J gene: TRBJ1-2
CDR3 protein: CAISDSQYGYTF
CDR3 DNA: TGTGCCATCAGTGACTCCCAGTATGGCTACACCTTC

D gene: .
V gene: TRBV5-4
clone size: .
J gene: TRBJ1-1
CDR3 protein: CASSLGRQSTEAFF
CDR3 DNA: TGTGCCAGCAGCTTGGGCCGACAGAGCACTGAAGCTTTCTTT

D gene: TRBD1
V gene: TRBV30
clone size: few
J gene: TRBJ2-5
CDR3 protein: CAWSEKTGAQETQYF
CDR3 DNA: TGTGCCTGGAGTGAGAAAACAGGGGCCCAAGAGACCCAGTACTTC

D gene: .
V gene: TRBV5-1
clone size: .
J gene: TRBJ2-7
CDR3 protein: CASSWSEGPYEQYF
CDR3 DNA: TGCGCCAGCAGCTGGTCGGAGGGCCCCTACGAGCAGTACTTC

D gene: .
V gene: TRBV9
clone size: .
J gene: TRBJ2-2
CDR3 protein: CASSVYSGELFF
CDR3 DNA: TGTGCCAGCAGCGTATATAGCGGGGAGCTGTTTTTT

D gene: TRBD2
V gene: TRBV7-7
clone size: few
J gene: TRBJ2-1
CDR3 protein: CASSPRTSVSNEQFF
CDR3 DNA: TGTGCTAGCAGCCCCCGGACTAGCGTGAGCAATGAGCAGTTCTTC

D gene: TRBD1
V gene: TRBV9
clone size: few
J gene: TRBJ1-2
CDR3 protein: CASSVGWGQGNNYGYTF
CDR3 DNA: TGTGCCAGCAGCGTAGGTTGGGGACAGGGAAATAACTATGGCTACACCTTC

D gene: TRBD2
V gene: TRBV30
clone size: .
J gene: TRBJ2-7
CDR3 protein: CAWSVTSGPYEQYF
CDR3 DNA: TGTGCCTGGAGTGTAACTAGCGGGCCCTACGAGCAGTACTTC

D gene: TRBD1
V gene: TRBV4-3
clone size: few
J gene: TRBJ1-5
CDR3 protein: CASSSRQGGQPQHF
CDR3 DNA: TGCGCCAGCAGCTCCCGACAGGGAGGTCAGCCCCAGCATTTT

D gene: .
V gene: TRBV28
clone size: .
J gene: TRBJ2-7
CDR3 protein: CASSLNSRYEQYF
CDR3 DNA: TGTGCCAGCAGTTTGAACAGCCGCTACGAGCAGTACTTC

D gene: .
V gene: TRBV4-2
clone size: few
J gene: TRBJ1-2
CDR3 protein: CASSHSRGSTNYGYTF
CDR3 DNA: TGTGCCAGCAGCCATTCCAGGGGATCGACTAACTATGGCTACACCTTC

D gene: TRBD2
V gene: TRBV28
clone size: few
J gene: TRBJ2-1
CDR3 protein: CASSPLAGVYNEQFF
CDR3 DNA: TGTGCCAGCAGTCCCCTAGCGGGAGTTTACAATGAGCAGTTCTTC

D gene: .
V gene: TRBV28
clone size: few
J gene: TRBJ2-7
CDR3 protein: CASSLHERRRSYEQYF
CDR3 DNA: TGTGCCAGCAGTTTACACGAACGGAGGAGAAGTTACGAGCAGTACTTC

D gene: TRBD1
V gene: TRBV11-2
clone size: few
J gene: TRBJ2-5
CDR3 protein: CASSVQGAVETQYF
CDR3 DNA: TGTGCCAGCAGCGTACAGGGGGCGGTGGAGACCCAGTACTTC

D gene: .
V gene: TRBV30
clone size: .
J gene: TRBJ1-5
CDR3 protein: CAWSVRSGSWPQHF
CDR3 DNA: TGTGCCTGGAGTGTACGGTCGGGGTCTTGGCCCCAGCATTTT

D gene: TRBD1
V gene: TRBV23-1
clone size: .
J gene: TRBJ1-1
CDR3 protein: CASSPRTGPRGLPEAFF
CDR3 DNA: TGCGCCAGCAGTCCACGGACAGGGCCGAGGGGGTTGCCTGAAGCTTTCTTT

D gene: TRBD1
V gene: TRBV28
clone size: .
J gene: TRBJ2-6
CDR3 protein: CASSYPPGTGSGANVLTF
CDR3 DNA: TGTGCCAGCAGTTACCCTCCCGGGACAGGGTCTGGGGCCAACGTCCTGACTTTC

D gene: TRBD1
V gene: TRBV7-2
clone size: few
J gene: TRBJ1-5
CDR3 protein: CASSTRTGLGNQPQHF
CDR3 DNA: TGTGCCAGCAGCACCCGGACAGGGTTAGGCAATCAGCCCCAGCATTTT